The rows below give T cell receptor beta chains drawn from one sample of a study of CD8 T cells in Susac syndrome. TCRdb used MiXCR to reprocess the immunoSEQ multiplex PCR reads, holding one entry per CDR3 protein. Of around 170,000 distinct CDR3 sequences listed, roughly 94% are singletons. The sample was CD4+ T cells from PBMCs. The receptors shown here come from a human donor with Susac syndrome. CDR3s include the opening cysteine and the closing phenylalanine or tryptophan. Each record gives: V gene, D gene, J gene, CDR3 protein, CDR3 DNA. D genes are given only for firm matches.

TRBV12-3/TRBV12-4	TRBD1	TRBJ2-7	CASSLRTGWEVYEQYF	TGTGCCAGCAGTTTAAGGACAGGGTGGGAGGTTTACGAGCAGTACTTC
TRBV6-5	NA	TRBJ2-6	CASTNRVSGANVLTF	TGTGCCAGCACCAATAGAGTCTCTGGGGCCAACGTCCTGACTTTC
TRBV11-2	NA	TRBJ2-5	CASSSRGETQYF	TGTGCCAGCAGCTCCCGCGGGGAGACCCAGTACTTC
TRBV5-6	NA	TRBJ1-1	CASGLMNTEAFF	TGTGCCAGCGGGTTAATGAACACTGAAGCTTTCTTT
TRBV2	NA	TRBJ1-6	CASGADSNSPLHF	TGTGCCAGCGGGGCCGATAGTAATTCACCCCTCCACTTT
TRBV30	NA	TRBJ2-2	CAWSRGGGAGGELFF	TGTGCCTGGAGTAGGGGTGGCGGGGCGGGCGGGGAGCTGTTTTTT
TRBV24-1	NA	TRBJ2-3	CATSDGNTDTQYF	TGTGCCACCAGTGACGGAAACACAGATACGCAGTATTTT
TRBV4-3	NA	TRBJ1-6	CASSQGPTTSPLHF	TGCGCCAGCAGCCAAGGACCAACAACTTCACCCCTCCACTTT
TRBV30	NA	TRBJ2-4	CAWTGDGKNIQYF	TGTGCCTGGACGGGAGACGGAAAAAACATTCAGTACTTC
TRBV4-3	NA	TRBJ2-5	CASSQDHRLQETQYF	TGCGCCAGCAGCCAAGATCACCGACTGCAAGAGACCCAGTACTTC
TRBV18	TRBD1	TRBJ2-7	CASYTGTGNYEQYF	TGTGCCAGCTACACCGGGACAGGTAACTACGAGCAGTACTTC
TRBV9	TRBD1	TRBJ2-6	CASSLSTGSGANVLTF	TGTGCCAGCAGCTTATCGACAGGGTCAGGGGCCAACGTCCTGACTTTC
TRBV12-3/TRBV12-4	TRBD1	TRBJ1-6	CASSLTGYPNSPLHF	TGTGCCAGCAGTCTGACAGGGTATCCTAATTCACCCCTCCACTTT